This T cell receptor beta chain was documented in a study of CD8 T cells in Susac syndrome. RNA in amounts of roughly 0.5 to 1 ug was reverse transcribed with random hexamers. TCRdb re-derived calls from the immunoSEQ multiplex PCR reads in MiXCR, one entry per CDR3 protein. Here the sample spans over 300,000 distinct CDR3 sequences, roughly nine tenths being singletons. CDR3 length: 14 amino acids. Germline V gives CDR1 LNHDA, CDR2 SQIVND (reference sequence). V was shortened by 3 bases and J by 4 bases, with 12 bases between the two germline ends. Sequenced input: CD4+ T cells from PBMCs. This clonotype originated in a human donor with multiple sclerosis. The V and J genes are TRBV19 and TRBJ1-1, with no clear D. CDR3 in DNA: TGTGCCAGTAGTATCTCATGGTCTTCCACTGAAGCTTTCTTT. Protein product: CASSISWSSTEAFF.